The 25 T cell receptor beta chains below come from one sample, sequenced in a study of CD8+ T cells in alopecia areata. RNA, once extracted, was reverse transcribed into cDNA for use as the sequencing template. The data were produced by immunoSEQ multiplex PCR, yet TCRdb's version contains in-frame clones alone and is incomplete. Seen here are roughly 100,000 clones, approximately 60% observed once, and the top ten hold roughly 9%. The source material was CD4+ T cells sorted from blood. Every receptor here comes from a human donor in good health.

The rearrangement links TRBV29-1 to TRBJ2-7, with 12 bases fitting TRBD2. The CDR3 sequence is 12 residues long. Germline V gene lookup returns CDR1 SQVTM and CDR2 ANQGSEA. The ends lost 7 bases at V and 3 bases at J; junction bases unmatched: 1. The CDR3: CSALAGGYEQYF. The CDR3 nucleotides read TGCAGCGCACTAGCGGGGGGCTACGAGCAGTACTTC.

The genes are TRBV11-2 and TRBJ1-6; D gene unclear. This CDR3 has 14 residues. Germline loops: CDR1 SGHAT, CDR2 FQNNGV. Trimming took 1 base from V and 11 from J, leaving 12 bases between them. Here the CDR3 DNA reads TGTGCCAGCAGCTTAGTGTCGGAAGGGACACCCCTCCACTTT. It is translated as CASSLVSEGTPLHF.

This clone was detected a few times. The V gene is TRBV28, the J gene TRBJ1-2, with a weak D call TRBD1 (6 bases). From germline, CDR1 is MDHEN and CDR2 SYDVKM. CDR3 length equals 14 residues. Trimming removed 7 bases from V and 3 bases from J, with 15 bases in between. CDR3: CASNTWGHHYGYTF. In DNA form, the CDR3 reads TGTGCCAGCAATACCTGGGGGCATCACTATGGCTACACCTTC.

The chain recombines TRBV29-1 with TRBJ2-3, with unresolved D. CDR1 is SQVTM and CDR2 is ANQGSEA in the germline V gene. V shed 7 bases and J shed 8 bases, with 13 bases lying between them. There are 11 residues in the CDR3. The CDR3 sequence is CSALIQTTQYF. Written as DNA, the CDR3 is TGCAGCGCCCTAATTCAGACTACGCAGTATTTT.

The genes are TRBV4-2 and TRBJ2-1; TRBD2 aligns across 9 bases. CDR3 size: 17 residues. The V gene's germline CDR1 is LGHNA and CDR2 YNFKEQ. Trimming cost V 3 bases and J 5 bases; bases outside gene matches: 11. Written as DNA, the CDR3 is TGTGCCAGCAGCCATGGTTGGAATAGCGGGGGACACAATGAGCAGTTCTTC. Its translation: CASSHGWNSGGHNEQFF.

This clone was counted between two and nine times. The V gene is TRBV29-1, the J gene TRBJ1-2, with D uncertain. Trimming removed 0 bases from V and 5 bases from J, with 10 bases in between. Per germline, CDR1 SQVTM and CDR2 ANQGSEA. The CDR3 is 13 amino acids. DNA of the CDR3: TGCAGCGTTGAAGATCTCCCGGTGTATGGCTACACCTTC. This encodes CSVEDLPVYGYTF.

The chain combines TRBV4-1 with TRBJ1-3; D ambiguous. This CDR3 contains 15 residues. The ends were cut back, 0 bases at V and 4 bases at J, with 10 bases in the middle. Germline V gene lookup returns CDR1 MGHRA and CDR2 YSYEKL. The CDR3 DNA reads TGCGCCAGCAGCCAAGATTCCAACTCCGGAAACACCATATATTTT. Protein product: CASSQDSNSGNTIYF.

This rearrangement joins TRBV29-1 to TRBJ1-2, with 7 bases that match TRBD1. The CDR3 contains 12 residues. The V segment lost 6 bases and the J segment 0 bases; nucleotides outside the gene matches: 1. Germline CDR1 is SQVTM and CDR2 is ANQGSEA. The CDR3 loop reads CSVGQSNYGYTF. The CDR3 DNA is TGCAGCGTGGGACAGTCTAACTATGGCTACACCTTC. Supplemented by reference TRBV29-1 and TRBJ1-2, the full variable domain reads SAVISQKPSRDICQRGTSLTIQCQVDSQVTMMFWYRQQPGQSLTLIATANQGSEATYESGFVIDKFPISRPNLTFSTLTVSNMSPEDSSIYLCSVGQSNYGYTFGSGTRLTVV.

The chain is built from TRBV29-1 and TRBJ2-1; TRBD2 matches at 8 bases. V shed 2 bases, J shed 12 bases, and the junction held 15 bases outside the gene matches. The CDR3 runs to 15 residues. Per germline, CDR1 SQVTM and CDR2 ANQGSEA. The CDR3 DNA is TGCAGCGTTGAACCTCGCGGCGGGGGGTTAAAACTGCAGTTCTTC. The encoded protein is CSVEPRGGGLKLQFF.

This sequence joins TRBV4-1 and TRBJ2-5; weak D call: TRBD2 (5 bases). The length of the CDR3 is 13 residues. With 0 bases removed from V and 5 bases from J, the gap between germline ends came to 7 bases. Germline CDR1 is MGHRA and CDR2 is YSYEKL. The CDR3 DNA is TGCGCCAGCAGCCAAGAAACGGGGGAGACCCAGTACTTC. This gives the protein CASSQETGETQYF.

This clone was counted a few times. The CDR3 reads CASSRDDNQPQHF. CDR3 DNA sequence: TGTGCCAGCAGCCGAGACGACAATCAGCCCCAGCATTTT. This rearrangement joins TRBV7-2 to TRBJ1-5; D is undetermined. Trimming left V 5 bases short and J 3 bases short, with 8 bases between. This CDR3 comprises 13 residues. Per the germline V gene, CDR1 is SGHTA and CDR2 is FQGNSA.

The chain employs TRBV29-1 and TRBJ1-1, with 7 nucleotides matching TRBD1. Germline CDR1 reads SQVTM; CDR2 reads ANQGSEA. This CDR3 contains 14 residues. Trimming cost V 7 bases and J 2 bases; bases outside gene matches: 10. The CDR3: CSGHLGQVNTEAFF. CDR3 bases: TGCAGCGGTCATCTCGGACAGGTTAACACTGAAGCTTTCTTT.

The rearrangement joins TRBV5-1 to TRBJ2-5; 7 bases map to TRBD2. Unmatched junction bases numbered 5, after V lost 4 bases and J lost 5 bases. The CDR3 extends over 13 amino acids. Germline assignment: CDR1 SGHRS and CDR2 YFSETQ. CDR3 sequence: CASSSRLAETQYF. DNA of the CDR3: TGCGCCAGCAGCAGCAGACTAGCTGAGACCCAGTACTTC.

This clone showed up just a few times. The chain combines TRBV28 with TRBJ1-2; 9 bases match TRBD1. V dropped 6 bases and J dropped 8; count of bases not matched to a gene: 7. This CDR3 has 13 amino acids. The V gene's germline CDR1 is MDHEN and CDR2 SYDVKM. In nucleotides, the CDR3 is TGTGCCAGCAGGTCACAGGGGGCGGGAGGCTACACCTTC. This sequence encodes CASRSQGAGGYTF.

The chain couples TRBV5-1 to TRBJ2-7; perhaps TRBD1 as D (5 bases). The CDR3 has 15 amino acids. V lost 0 bases to trimming and J lost 2 bases, with 12 bases between them. The V gene's germline CDR1 is SGHRS and CDR2 YFSETQ. The CDR3 coding sequence is TGCGCCAGCAGCTTGGGCCCGGACATAACCTACGAGCAGTACTTC. This encodes CASSLGPDITYEQYF.

The J gene is TRBJ2-1, the V gene TRBV29-1, with D unresolved. The CDR3 spans 13 residues. V was pared by 6 bases and J by 3 bases, with 12 bases between. Germline V gene lookup returns CDR1 SQVTM and CDR2 ANQGSEA. The CDR3 DNA follows: TGCAGCGTACGACATTCGGACTACAATGAGCAGTTCTTC. It encodes CSVRHSDYNEQFF.

V and J are TRBV19 and TRBJ2-1; D assignment may be TRBD1 or TRBD2 (5 bases each). Germline values: CDR1 LNHDA, CDR2 SQIVND (reference sequence). CDR3 length: 16 residues. Between the trimmed V and J ends, which lost 5 bases and 1 base, there was a span of 15 bases. Here the CDR3 DNA reads TGTGCCAGTAGTTTTGGCCAGGGACGATCCTACAATGAGCAGTTCTTC. The encoded protein is CASSFGQGRSYNEQFF.

V and J are TRBV29-1 and TRBJ2-3, with 8 bases that match TRBD2. Germline CDR1 SQVTM, CDR2 ANQGSEA. The CDR3 extends over 15 amino acids. The trim removed 0 bases at V and 2 bases at J, leaving 4 bases unmatched. CDR3 amino acids: CSVEDRGGPTDTQYF. The DNA for the CDR3 is TGCAGCGTTGAAGATCGCGGGGGGCCCACAGATACGCAGTATTTT.

This clone was counted once. The CDR3, as DNA: TGTGCCTGGAGTATCCAGAGGGGCCGTAATTCACCCCTCCACTTT. Its protein product is CAWSIQRGRNSPLHF. This sequence joins TRBV30 and TRBJ1-6, with D possibly being TRBD1 (5 bases). Per the germline V gene, CDR1 is GTSNPN and CDR2 is SVGIG (reference sequence). This CDR3 has 15 residues. V was cut by 2 bases and J by 6 bases, with 14 bases left in between.

The J gene is TRBJ1-1, the V gene TRBV4-1; unclear D gene. V shed 5 bases and J shed 0 bases, with 19 bases lying between them. Germline V gene sequence: CDR1 MGHRA, CDR2 YSYEKL. The CDR3 is 17 residues long. CDR3 region: CASSYPKQSLMNTEAFF. CDR3 DNA: TGCGCCAGCAGCTATCCTAAGCAGAGCCTCATGAACACTGAAGCTTTCTTT.

A word on this clone: Within the sample, other DNA sequences also encode this same CDR3. V gene TRBV5-6 combines with J gene TRBJ2-5; no firm D call. V lost 0 bases, J lost 1 base, and 4 bases lay in between. CDR1 and CDR2 (germline): SGHDT, YYEEEE. The CDR3 is made up of 13 amino acids. In DNA, the CDR3 is TGTGCCAGCAGCTTGGGCGTCCAAGAGACCCAGTACTTC. Amino acid sequence: CASSLGVQETQYF.

CDR3 bases: TGCAGCGTTGGCCCGGGACTACAAAACAATGAGCAGTTCTTC. As protein: CSVGPGLQNNEQFF. This sequence joins TRBV29-1 and TRBJ2-1; 7 bases fit TRBD2. V shed 4 bases and J 5 bases; nucleotides not matched to a gene: 8. This CDR3 is built from 14 residues. CDR1 and CDR2 (germline): SQVTM, ANQGSEA.

This clone appeared a few times. The CDR3 loop is CASRRRQGELFF. CDR3 coding DNA: TGTGCCAGTAGACGCCGACAGGGAGAACTGTTTTTT. The rearrangement uses TRBV19 and TRBJ1-4; 7 bases line up with TRBD1. The germline V gene encodes CDR1 LNHDA and CDR2 SQIVND (reference sequence). The V segment lost 6 bases and the J segment 12 bases; nucleotides outside the gene matches: 7. This CDR3 comprises 12 residues. Supplemented by reference TRBV19 and TRBJ1-4, the full variable domain reads DGGITQSPKYLFRKEGQNVTLSCEQNLNHDAMYWYRQDPGQGLRLIYYSQIVNDFQKGDIAEGYSVSREKKESFPLTVTSAQKNPTAFYLCASRRRQGELFFGSGTQLSVL.

The V gene is TRBV18, the J gene TRBJ2-5; possible D gene TRBD2, 5 bases. There are 15 residues in the CDR3. Trimming stripped 2 bases from V and 4 bases from J, with 14 bases between. Per the germline V gene, CDR1 is KGHSH and CDR2 is LQKENI. The CDR3: CASSPERDFSETQYF. The CDR3 DNA reads TGTGCCAGCTCACCAGAGAGGGATTTCTCAGAGACCCAGTACTTC.

The J gene is TRBJ2-3, the V gene TRBV6-5; D not certain. Germline values: CDR1 MNHEY, CDR2 SVGAGI. Trimming cost V 2 bases and J 0 bases, with 12 bases left between them. The CDR3 covers 16 residues. CDR3 DNA: TGTGCCAGCAGTTACGCGGCCGTAACTAGCACAGATACGCAGTATTTT. Translated, it gives CASSYAAVTSTDTQYF.